This is a list of T cell receptor beta chains from one sample in a study of vaccination and CD4 T cells after COVID-19. TCRdb analysed the PCR reads with MiXCR anew, one entry per CDR3 protein. This table has approximately 20,000 distinct CDR3 sequences, around 46% appearing once. For these TCRs, the target antigens are not known. Here the sequenced sample was CD4+ T cells from blood, cultured in vitro, taken after SARS-CoV-2 vaccination. These receptors were obtained from a human donor who had recovered from COVID-19. Each CDR3 is given with its conserved first and last residue. The D gene is left open where the match is weak. Clone size, where shown, is once, few, many, or a class for clones that have expanded.

size: NA
V: TRBV20-1
J: TRBJ2-7
D: NA
DNA: TGCAGTGCTAGAGATCAGTACGGATGGACCTACGAGCAGTACTTC
CDR3: CSARDQYGWTYEQYF

size: NA
V: TRBV19
J: TRBJ2-2
D: NA
DNA: TGTGCCAGTAGCGGGACAGGGGGTCTAGCGGGGGTCACCGGGGAGCTGTTTTTT
CDR3: CASSGTGGLAGVTGELFF

size: NA
V: TRBV29-1
J: TRBJ2-4
D: TRBD2
DNA: TGCAGCGTTGTAGGGACTAGCGGGGGACCCGTCGCCAAAAACATTCAGTACTTC
CDR3: CSVVGTSGGPVAKNIQYF

size: NA
V: TRBV6-5
J: TRBJ1-1
D: TRBD1
DNA: TGTGCCAGCAGTTACTCAGACAGGGGGCTTCCTGAAGCTTTCTTT
CDR3: CASSYSDRGLPEAFF

size: NA
V: TRBV27
J: TRBJ1-1
D: NA
DNA: TGTGCCAGCAGTTTCGGGGGGATAGTAACTGAAGCTTTCTTT
CDR3: CASSFGGIVTEAFF

size: NA
V: TRBV20-1
J: TRBJ2-7
D: NA
DNA: TGCAGTGCTAGGTGGGCTCTCGGGCGCTCCTACGAGCAGTACTTC
CDR3: CSARWALGRSYEQYF

size: NA
V: TRBV5-1
J: TRBJ2-7
D: TRBD1
DNA: TGCGCCAGCAGCTTGAGACAGGGCGAATCCGAGCAGTACTTC
CDR3: CASSLRQGESEQYF

size: NA
V: TRBV20-1
J: TRBJ1-2
D: TRBD1
DNA: TGCAGTGCTGTTACAGGGGGGGGCTACACCTTC
CDR3: CSAVTGGGYTF

size: NA
V: TRBV10-3
J: TRBJ2-1
D: NA
DNA: TGTGCCATCAGTGAGTCCTCCGGATGGTTCATCAGGGAGCAGTTCTTC
CDR3: CAISESSGWFIREQFF

size: NA
V: TRBV5-4
J: TRBJ2-7
D: TRBD1
DNA: TGTGCCAGCAGCCCGAGACAGGGCCTTTCCTACGAGCAGTACTTC
CDR3: CASSPRQGLSYEQYF

size: medium-sized
V: TRBV27
J: TRBJ2-5
D: NA
DNA: TGTGCCAGCAGCGTGGACAGCGGGGAGACCCAGTACTTC
CDR3: CASSVDSGETQYF

size: once
V: TRBV20-1
J: TRBJ1-1
D: NA
DNA: TGCAGTGCTAGAGATCGGGGGCGGGGCGCTGAAGCTTTCTTT
CDR3: CSARDRGRGAEAFF

size: NA
V: TRBV27
J: TRBJ2-7
D: TRBD2
DNA: TGTGCCAGCAGTTTGGCCAGATCAGCGGGGGTCGGGTACGAGCAGTACTTC
CDR3: CASSLARSAGVGYEQYF

size: few
V: TRBV27
J: TRBJ1-2
D: NA
DNA: TGTGCCACCAAGGGGGTCAGAGGGCTTAACTATGGCTACACCTTC
CDR3: CATKGVRGLNYGYTF

size: NA
V: TRBV6-5
J: TRBJ1-1
D: NA
DNA: TGTGCCAGCAGTTACGCACAAGATTTCACTGAAGCTTTCTTT
CDR3: CASSYAQDFTEAFF

size: NA
V: TRBV19
J: TRBJ1-2
D: TRBD1
DNA: TGTGCCAGCGGGACAGGGCAGAACTATGGCTACACCTTC
CDR3: CASGTGQNYGYTF

size: NA
V: TRBV6-1
J: TRBJ1-1
D: NA
DNA: TGTGCCAGCAGTCCAGACCGAGGGGGGAACACTGAAGCTTTCTTT
CDR3: CASSPDRGGNTEAFF

size: large
V: TRBV29-1
J: TRBJ1-5
D: TRBD1
DNA: TGCAGCGCAACGTCAGACAGGGAACTGGGGTCCCAGCATTTT
CDR3: CSATSDRELGSQHF

size: few
V: TRBV2
J: TRBJ1-5
D: NA
DNA: TGTGCCAGCAAACTGGACGCCGGGGGCAATCAGCCCCAGCATTTT
CDR3: CASKLDAGGNQPQHF

size: NA
V: TRBV5-3
J: TRBJ2-5
D: NA
DNA: TGTGCCAGAAGCTTGTTGACCCAGTACTTC
CDR3: CARSLLTQYF

size: few
V: TRBV20-1
J: TRBJ2-1
D: NA
DNA: TGCAGTGCTAGAATGTCGACCAATGAGCAGTTCTTC
CDR3: CSARMSTNEQFF

size: NA
V: TRBV20-1
J: TRBJ2-7
D: TRBD2
DNA: TGCAGTGCTACAACTAGCGGGAGGGCCGGAGCGTACGACGAGCAGTACTTC
CDR3: CSATTSGRAGAYDEQYF

size: few
V: TRBV6-5
J: TRBJ1-6
D: NA
DNA: TGTGCCAGCAGTTACGGGAATAATTCACCCCTCCACTTT
CDR3: CASSYGNNSPLHF

size: few
V: TRBV20-1
J: TRBJ2-5
D: TRBD2
DNA: TGCAGTGCTAGAAGCGGGACTAGCGGGTTCCAAGAGACCCAGTACTTC
CDR3: CSARSGTSGFQETQYF

size: NA
V: TRBV18
J: TRBJ2-7
D: TRBD1
DNA: TGTGCCAGCTCACCATCCCTGGCACGGACAGGGGCCTACGAGCAGTACTTC
CDR3: CASSPSLARTGAYEQYF

size: NA
V: TRBV19
J: TRBJ1-5
D: TRBD1
DNA: TGTGCCAGTAGGACCGGGACAGGGGGACCTAGCAATCAGCCCCAGCATTTT
CDR3: CASRTGTGGPSNQPQHF

size: few
V: TRBV6-1
J: TRBJ1-2
D: NA
DNA: TGTGCCAGCAGTGAAGGGGTCAACTATGGCTACACCTTC
CDR3: CASSEGVNYGYTF

size: few
V: TRBV6-7
J: TRBJ2-7
D: NA
DNA: TGTGCCAGCAGTTACACCAACAGGAACTTGTCGACTAACTACGAGCAGTACTTC
CDR3: CASSYTNRNLSTNYEQYF

size: once
V: TRBV7-2
J: TRBJ1-2
D: NA
DNA: TGTGCCAGCAGCCCACCCGGGGTCGGTAACTATGTCTACACCTTC
CDR3: CASSPPGVGNYVYTF

size: few
V: TRBV7-8
J: TRBJ2-3
D: NA
DNA: TGTGCCAGCAGCCCGTGGAGGGGGACAGATACGCAGTATTTT
CDR3: CASSPWRGTDTQYF

size: few
V: TRBV2
J: TRBJ1-1
D: NA
DNA: TGTGCCAGCAGCCCCCTTACTGAAGCTTTCTTT
CDR3: CASSPLTEAFF

size: NA
V: TRBV20-1
J: TRBJ2-5
D: NA
DNA: TGCAGTGCTAGCCCCCCCTCGTACCAAGAGACCCAGTACTTC
CDR3: CSASPPSYQETQYF

size: few
V: TRBV10-3
J: TRBJ1-6
D: NA
DNA: TGTGCCATCAGTGAAGACAGGACACTAGGGGCACCCCTCCACTTT
CDR3: CAISEDRTLGAPLHF

size: few
V: TRBV6-1
J: TRBJ2-7
D: TRBD1
DNA: TGTGCCAGCAGGACGGACAGGGCTAACGAGCAGTACTTC
CDR3: CASRTDRANEQYF

size: NA
V: TRBV19
J: TRBJ2-1
D: NA
DNA: TGTGCCAGTAGTATTCTGTCTTCAGGGGTCGGGAATGAGCAGTTCTTC
CDR3: CASSILSSGVGNEQFF

size: NA
V: TRBV20-1
J: TRBJ2-3
D: NA
DNA: TGCAGTTGGTCAGTTGTGAGGGCAGATACGCAGTATTTT
CDR3: CSWSVVRADTQYF